A selection of T cell receptor beta chains follows, all from one sample in a study of control samples from healthy donors and cancer patients. Data came from immunoSEQ multiplex PCR; TCRdb stores just in-frame clones and leaves some out. The sample has some 130,000 clones; 92% are singletons. The sample consisted of blood. These receptors were collected from a woman in her 50s in good health. CDR3s include the opening cysteine and the closing phenylalanine or tryptophan. A D gene is named only where the DNA matches it firmly. Where a row states a size, it is once, few, many or the class of an expanded clone; other rows omit it.

TRBJ2-1 . TRBD1 TRBV2 TGTGCCAGCAGCTCCGACAGGGGTGACTCCTACAATGAGCAGTTCTTC CASSSDRGDSYNEQFF
TRBJ1-1 . . TRBV5-1 TGCGCCAGCAGCTCCGGAGGGGGGAACACTGAAGCTTTCTTT CASSSGGGNTEAFF
TRBJ1-5 . TRBD1 TRBV15 TGTGCCACCCACAGGGGAGGGGTGGATCAGCCCCAGCATTTT CATHRGGVDQPQHF
TRBJ1-3 . . TRBV18 TGTGCCAGCTCGTACACTAAAGGGTCTGGAAACACCATATATTTT CASSYTKGSGNTIYF
TRBJ1-1 . . TRBV2 TGTCCCAGCCGTCCGCACACTCTGAACACTGAAGCTCTCTTT CPSRPHTLNTEALF
TRBJ1-5 . . TRBV6-6 TGTGCCAGCAGTTACGGGCAGGGGAGCAATCAGCCCCAGCATTTT CASSYGQGSNQPQHF
TRBJ2-7 . . TRBV14 TGTGCCAGCAGCCCAAGACGGGCAAGCTACGAGCAGTACTTC CASSPRRASYEQYF
TRBJ2-1 . TRBD2 TRBV7-6 TGTGCCAGCAGCCCCCCTAGGGGTAGCGGGAGCAATGAGCAGTTCTTC CASSPPRGSGSNEQFF
TRBJ1-2 . . TRBV7-9 TGTGCCAGCAGCTTATTACAGAGTCGATATGGCTACACCTTC CASSLLQSRYGYTF
TRBJ1-5 . TRBD1 TRBV10-3 TGTGCCATCAGCTCGGGGACAGGGGACACAGATACGCAGCATTTT CAISSGTGDTDTQHF
TRBJ2-3 once TRBD2 TRBV7-6 TGTGCCAGCAGCTTAGAACCGCGGGGGGGCCTTCTGTTTTATACGCAGTATTTT CASSLEPRGGLLFYTQYF
TRBJ2-7 once TRBD2 TRBV5-5 TGTGCCAGCAGCCTACTAGCGGGAGTCGAATACGAGCAGTACTTC CASSLLAGVEYEQYF
TRBJ1-2 . . TRBV6-5 TGTGCCAGCAGTAAAAGATCGAGTCAGTATGGCTACACCTTC CASSKRSSQYGYTF
TRBJ1-1 once TRBD1 TRBV6-4 TGTGCCAAGGACACAGGGGGCAACACTGAAGCTTTCTTT CAKDTGGNTEAFF
TRBJ1-2 . . TRBV19 TGTGCCAGTAGTACAAACCGGGGTCCTAACTATGGCTACACCTTC CASSTNRGPNYGYTF
TRBJ1-1 . . TRBV14 TGTGCCAGCAAAGGGGAGGGTTTGAATGAAGCTTTCTTT CASKGEGLNEAFF
TRBJ1-6 . . TRBV6-1 TGTGCCAGCAGTGAGGTCTCGGACAGCTTCTCCGCCCCTTATTCACCCCTCCACTTT CASSEVSDSFSAPYSPLHF
TRBJ1-4 few . TRBV19 TGTGCCAGTAGTACCAGGGACGGGGCAACTAATGAAAAACTGTTTTTT CASSTRDGATNEKLFF
TRBJ1-1 . . TRBV29-1 TGCAGCGTAAAAACAGGGATCGGGAACACTGAAGCTTTCTTT CSVKTGIGNTEAFF
TRBJ1-1 . . TRBV28 TGTGCTTCGGGTTTTCTGAACACTGAAGCTTTCTTT CASGFLNTEAFF
TRBJ1-2 . . TRBV12-3/TRBV12-4 TGTGCCAGCAGTTTGGGGGGGGCCTCGGGCTACACCTTC CASSLGGASGYTF
TRBJ2-2 once TRBD2 TRBV19 TGTGCCAGTAGTCCACATAGCGGGACTGGCGGGGAGCTGTTTTTT CASSPHSGTGGELFF
TRBJ2-2 . . TRBV10-3 TGTGCCATCAGGGCAGATAACACCGGGGAGCTGTTTTTT CAIRADNTGELFF
TRBJ1-3 . . TRBV4-1 TGCGCCAGCAGCCAAGATAACGGGGGTACTGGAAACACCATATATTTT CASSQDNGGTGNTIYF
TRBJ1-3 . . TRBV20-1 TGCAGTGCTAGTCGGTCTCTGAGCTCTGGAAACACCATATATTTT CSASRSLSSGNTIYF
TRBJ1-2 . . TRBV6-5 TGTGCCAGCAGTTACGTGGCAGGTGAAAACTATGGCTACACCTTC CASSYVAGENYGYTF
TRBJ2-5 . TRBD2 TRBV5-4 TGTGCCAGCAGTCCGGCGGGGGGGTCACAAGAGACCCAGTACTTC CASSPAGGSQETQYF
TRBJ1-1 . . TRBV30 TGTGCCTGGAGTGTACGCCTGAACACTGAAGCTTTCTTT CAWSVRLNTEAFF
TRBJ1-2 . . TRBV15 TGTGCCACCAGCAGAGATTGGGGGATAGAGGGCTACACCTTC CATSRDWGIEGYTF
TRBJ1-2 few TRBD1 TRBV6-2/TRBV6-3 TGTGCCAGCAGTTACCTCAGAGGGGGCGATGGCTACACCTTC CASSYLRGGDGYTF
TRBJ1-3 . . TRBV3-1/TRBV3-2 TGTGCCAGCAGCCAAGACGGCCTTATTGGGAGCTCTGGAAACACCATATATTTT CASSQDGLIGSSGNTIYF
TRBJ1-2 . . TRBV19 TGTGCCAGTAGTATAGTCGGACCTGACTATGGCTACACCTTC CASSIVGPDYGYTF
TRBJ1-2 . . TRBV6-5 TGTGCCAGCAGTTACCAACGGTGGTATGGCTACACCTTC CASSYQRWYGYTF
TRBJ2-5 . . TRBV7-2 TGTGCCAGCAGCTTAGGCGGGACAAACCAAGAGACCCAGTACTTC CASSLGGTNQETQYF
TRBJ2-3 . TRBD1 TRBV5-5 TGTGCCAGCAGCCGGGGCGGACAGGGGGATACAGATACGCAGTATTTT CASSRGGQGDTDTQYF
TRBJ2-7 . TRBD2 TRBV6-5 TGTGCTTCCTTTGGGGTGCGGGGGGGCTTCTACGAGCAGTACTTC CASFGVRGGFYEQYF
TRBJ1-1 . . TRBV9 TGTGCCAGCAGCCGACAGGAGGTGTGGACTGAAGCTTTCTTT CASSRQEVWTEAFF
TRBJ2-7 . TRBD2 TRBV5-6 TGTGCCAGCAGCTTTTACGGGAGGAGGAACGAGCAGTACTTC CASSFYGRRNEQYF
TRBJ2-2 . TRBD2 TRBV7-8 TGTGCCAGCAGCCTCATCGGCGGGAGAGTGTTTGGTGGGGAGCTGTTTTTT CASSLIGGRVFGGELFF
TRBJ1-2 . TRBD1 TRBV28 TGTGCCAGCAGTTTAAGGTCCACAGCGGGGGCAGGGGGTGGCTACACCTTC CASSLRSTAGAGGGYTF
TRBJ1-5 . . TRBV29-1 TGCAGCGTTGGACAGCCTACGGGGCCCCAGCATTTT CSVGQPTGPQHF
TRBJ2-3 . . TRBV5-4 TGTGCCAGCAGCCGGCCAGAGAGCACAGATACGCAGTATTTT CASSRPESTDTQYF
TRBJ1-2 . . TRBV9 TGTGCCAGCAGCGTAGTCGGGGCGGAGGGCTACACCTTC CASSVVGAEGYTF
TRBJ2-6 . . TRBV5-1 TGCGCCAGCAGCACAGTCTCAGGGGCTGCCGGGGACGTCCTGACTTTC CASSTVSGAAGDVLTF
TRBJ1-5 . . TRBV19 TGTGCCAGTAGTATGCCAGGGGCGCGCAATCAGCCCCAGCATTTT CASSMPGARNQPQHF
TRBJ1-4 . . TRBV28 TGTGCCAGCAGTTTAATTGGAGGACCAGCAACTAATGAAAAACTGTTTTTT CASSLIGGPATNEKLFF
TRBJ2-3 few TRBD2 TRBV3-1/TRBV3-2 TGTGCCAGCAGCGTACTAGCGGGGGCGGATACGCAGTATTTT CASSVLAGADTQYF
TRBJ2-1 . . TRBV27 TGTGCCAGCAGTTCCCCAGCTGCTGAGCAGTTCTTC CASSSPAAEQFF
TRBJ2-1 once TRBD2 TRBV11-3 TGTGCCAGCGGTAGCGGGAGCTACAATGAGCAGTTCTTC CASGSGSYNEQFF
TRBJ2-2 . TRBD1 TRBV5-4 TGTGCCAGCAGCCCAGGACAGGGGAACGATCGGGGGGAGCTGTTTTTT CASSPGQGNDRGELFF
TRBJ1-1 . . TRBV6-5 TGTGCCAGCAGTCGGACCTTTACTATGAACACTGAAGCTTTCTTT CASSRTFTMNTEAFF
TRBJ1-2 . . TRBV3-1/TRBV3-2 TGTGCCAGCACCCCGAGAATTCAAGGTGGGAACTATGGCTACACCTTC CASTPRIQGGNYGYTF